Presented here are 32 T cell receptor beta chains from one specimen sequenced in a study of blood T cell repertoires in COVID-19. Produced via immunoSEQ multiplex PCR; TCRdb's table is partial and in-frame only. The sample contains 40,000 to 60,000 clones, over 85% of which appear only once. Sequencing was done on a sample of peripheral blood. The receptor set was obtained from a man in his sixties with COVID-19, enrolled during active disease.

The rearrangement links TRBV19 to TRBJ1-2, with 9 bases identical to TRBD1. The CDR3 length is 14 residues. V gave up 5 bases and J gave up 6 bases; unmatched junction bases: 7. Germline lookup yields CDR1 LNHDA and CDR2 SQIVND (reference sequence). The CDR3 is CASSSPGQGDGYTF. The CDR3 nucleotides read TGTGCCAGTAGTTCACCGGGACAGGGTGATGGCTACACCTTC.

The genes are TRBV20-1 and TRBJ1-5; 9 nucleotides agree with TRBD1. Per germline, CDR1 DFQATT and CDR2 SNEGSKA (reference sequence). The CDR3 has 14 residues. V lost 3 bases and J lost 10; bases outside the gene matches: 10. As DNA, the CDR3 is TGCAGTGCTAGTCTGGGACAGGGAAGTGGACCCCAGCATTTT. Translated, it gives CSASLGQGSGPQHF.

The chain links TRBV5-6 to TRBJ1-1, with D tentatively TRBD1 (5 bases). Germline V gene lookup returns CDR1 SGHDT and CDR2 YYEEEE. V gave up 1 base and J gave up 11 bases, with 21 bases separating them. CDR3 size: 15 residues. The CDR3 bases are TGTGCCAGCAGCTTGTTGTATCGGGGGAAGAGGAAGGCTTTCTTT. Protein product: CASSLLYRGKRKAFF.

This clone came up once. The chain joins TRBV6-5 to TRBJ1-2; D may be TRBD1 (6 bases). The CDR3 sequence is 12 residues long. Germline values: CDR1 MNHEY, CDR2 SVGAGI. V shed 6 bases and J shed 6 bases, with 11 bases lying between them. The CDR3 here is CASRAAGDGYTF. The CDR3 bases are TGTGCCAGCAGGGCGGCAGGGGATGGCTACACCTTC.

DNA of the CDR3: TGTGCCTGGAGAGGGACAGGCCCCCCCAACTATGGCTACACCTTC. This encodes CAWRGTGPPNYGYTF. The rearrangement links TRBV30 to TRBJ1-2; 8 nucleotides line up with TRBD1. V lost 3 bases, J lost 2 bases, and 8 bases stayed unmatched. CDR1 is GTSNPN, CDR2 SVGIG, per germline (reference sequence). This CDR3 spans 15 amino acids.

V gene TRBV19 combines with J gene TRBJ1-1; 8 bases agree with TRBD1. CDR3 length: 13 amino acids. CDR1 is LNHDA, CDR2 SQIVND, per germline (reference sequence). V shed 6 bases and J 8 bases; nucleotides not matched to a gene: 8. CDR3 bases: TGTGCCAGTAGGGATCGACAGGGGAGCGAAGCTTTCTTT. Protein: CASRDRQGSEAFF.

The chain links TRBV29-1 to TRBJ2-1; 12 bases map to TRBD2. Germline trimming cut 8 bases from V and 9 bases from J; bases unmatched to any gene: 14. This CDR3 has 15 amino acids. Germline V gives CDR1 SQVTM, CDR2 ANQGSEA. CDR3 amino acids: CSLQTSGGHSGEQFF. CDR3 sequence (DNA): TGCAGCCTCCAGACTAGCGGGGGACATTCGGGTGAGCAGTTCTTC.

The chain couples TRBV7-2 to TRBJ1-1, with D maybe TRBD1 (5 bases). This CDR3 has 13 amino acids. Germline V lookup: CDR1 SGHTA, CDR2 FQGNSA. V was clipped by 5 bases and J by 6 bases, with 13 bases between them. The CDR3 loop is CASSNAGFSEAFF. As DNA, the CDR3 is TGTGCCAGCAGCAACGCAGGGTTCTCTGAAGCTTTCTTT.

The chain is built from TRBV28 and TRBJ1-4; the D is unclear. V lost 4 bases and J 7 bases, leaving 22 bases between the germline ends. Germline V gene data show CDR1 as MDHEN and CDR2 as SYDVKM. The CDR3 has 17 residues. The CDR3 loop reads CASSSPSSRQRGEKLFF. CDR3 sequence (DNA): TGTGCCAGCAGTTCACCCTCCTCCCGACAACGGGGTGAAAAACTGTTTTTT.

The chain uses TRBV7-2 and TRBJ1-2; D not certain. V was cut by 4 bases and J by 2 bases, with 8 bases left in between. CDR1 is SGHTA, CDR2 FQGNSA, per germline. This CDR3 spans 13 amino acids. CDR3 in DNA: TGTGCCAGCAGCTCTGACAAGAACTATGGCTACACCTTC. Translated: CASSSDKNYGYTF.

This clone was seen just once. The chain links TRBV29-1 to TRBJ2-3; 9 positions agree with TRBD2. Unmatched junction bases numbered 3, after V lost 6 bases and J lost 5 bases. Germline CDR1 reads SQVTM; CDR2 reads ANQGSEA. CDR3 length equals 12 residues. This CDR3 is CSVREGGDTQYF. CDR3 in DNA: TGCAGCGTGCGGGAGGGCGGAGATACGCAGTATTTT.

V gene TRBV5-1 combines with J gene TRBJ2-7; maybe TRBD2 (6 bases). The CDR3 is made up of 14 amino acids. V was shortened by 5 bases and J by 5 bases, with 17 bases between the two germline ends. Germline CDR1 is SGHRS and CDR2 is YFSETQ. The CDR3 loop is CASRSGSSGDEQYF. CDR3 nucleotides: TGCGCCAGCAGATCCGGGAGTTCTGGCGACGAGCAGTACTTC.

The J gene is TRBJ2-2, the V gene TRBV28; D is perhaps TRBD1 (6 bases). Between the trimmed V and J ends, which lost 5 bases and 10 bases, there was a span of 14 bases. CDR1 and CDR2 (germline): MDHEN, SYDVKM. The CDR3 covers 13 residues. In nucleotides, the CDR3 is TGTGCCAGCAGTGAGGGGACATCGGTGGAGCTGTTTTTT. As protein: CASSEGTSVELFF. The full variable domain, rest sourced from reference TRBV28 and TRBJ2-2, is DVKVTQSSRYLVKRTGEKVFLECVQDMDHENMFWYRQDPGLGLRLIYFSYDVKMKEKGDIPEGYSVSREKKERFSLILESASTNQTSMYLCASSEGTSVELFFGEGSRLTVL.

Comments on this clone: Relative to the germline gene, one junction end is altered; a read error may explain this. This chain joins TRBV27 and TRBJ1-1; D is unclear. CDR3 length: 14 amino acids. Germline V lookup: CDR1 MNHEY, CDR2 SMNVEV (reference sequence). CDR3 in DNA: TGTGCCAGCAATTTAGGAGGGCAAAACACTGAAGCTTTCTTT. Translated: CASNLGGQNTEAFF.

The chain uses TRBV30 and TRBJ1-2; D not resolved. Germline V lookup: CDR1 GTSNPN, CDR2 SVGIG (reference sequence). This CDR3 comprises 14 residues. Trimming pared 0 bases from V and 6 bases from J, leaving 14 bases between. The CDR3 DNA sequence: TGTGCCTGGAGTGTAGATTGGGAGGACCATGGCTACACCTTC. Protein: CAWSVDWEDHGYTF.

There are a few counts of this clone. This chain uses TRBV5-4 with TRBJ1-3; D may be TRBD1 (6 bases). The CDR3 has 15 residues. The germline CDR1 and CDR2 sequences are SGHNT and YYREEE (reference sequence). The V end was cut by 1 base, the J end by 8 bases, with 16 bases between. The CDR3 region has the DNA TGTGCCAGCAGCTTGCAAAGGGGGATGACGGACACCATATATTTT. Encoded protein: CASSLQRGMTDTIYF. The whole variable domain, remainder taken from reference TRBV5-4 and TRBJ1-3, is ETGVTQSPTHLIKTRGQQVTLRCSSQSGHNTVSWYQQALGQGPQFIFQYYREEENGRGNFPPRFSGLQFPNYSSELNVNALELDDSALYLCASSLQRGMTDTIYFGEGSWLTVV.

The chain combines TRBV5-6 with TRBJ2-2, with D possibly matching TRBD2 (5 bases). The CDR3 consists of 16 residues. From germline, CDR1 is SGHDT and CDR2 YYEEEE. Trimming cost V 0 bases and J 3 bases, with 12 bases left between them. CDR3 in amino acids: CASSLGQGLYTGELFF. In nucleotides, the CDR3 is TGTGCCAGCAGCTTGGGCCAAGGACTTTACACCGGGGAGCTGTTTTTT.

The rearrangement links TRBV2 to TRBJ2-7, with D possibly TRBD1 on 6 matching bases. Germline loops: CDR1 SNHLY, CDR2 FYNNEI. This CDR3 region has 15 residues. V dropped 2 bases and J dropped 4 bases, with 15 bases sitting between them. This CDR3 is CASSELGAVGYEQYF. CDR3 nucleotide sequence: TGTGCCAGCAGTGAATTGGGGGCTGTTGGATACGAGCAGTACTTC.

The chain uses TRBV7-2 and TRBJ2-6; TRBD2 is a possible D gene (5 bases). Trimming stripped 1 base from V and 4 bases from J, with 11 bases between. The CDR3 is 16 residues long. CDR1 SGHTA and CDR2 FQGNSA come from the germline V gene. The CDR3 spells CASSLGRVSGANVLTF. The CDR3 coding sequence is TGTGCCAGCAGCTTAGGGCGGGTTTCCGGGGCCAACGTCCTGACTTTC.

V is TRBV30 and J is TRBJ1-1, with D uncertain. The CDR3 contains 14 residues. Germline CDR1 reads GTSNPN; CDR2 reads SVGIG (reference sequence). V was pared by 2 bases and J by 0 bases, with 10 bases between. This CDR3 reads CAWSTAGLNTEAFF. CDR3 DNA: TGTGCCTGGAGTACGGCAGGCTTGAACACTGAAGCTTTCTTT.

V gene TRBV14 combines with J gene TRBJ2-3; 11 bases line up with TRBD2. The V segment lost 5 bases and the J segment 3 bases; nucleotides outside the gene matches: 10. There are 17 residues in the CDR3. Germline lookup yields CDR1 SGHDN and CDR2 FVKESK. The CDR3 spells CASSLHSTSGITDTQYF. The CDR3 DNA follows: TGTGCCAGCAGCTTACACTCGACTAGCGGGATTACAGATACGCAGTATTTT.

The chain employs TRBV28 and TRBJ1-1; 8 bases agree with TRBD1. CDR1 is MDHEN and CDR2 is SYDVKM in the germline V gene. The V and J ends lost 6 bases and 6 bases, in that order; junction bases with no gene match: 21. The CDR3 runs to 18 residues. The CDR3: CASRPQRGRTGIVPEAFF. CDR3 bases: TGTGCCAGCAGGCCACAGAGGGGGCGGACAGGGATCGTACCTGAAGCTTTCTTT.

The rearrangement joins TRBV10-3 to TRBJ1-6; 7 nucleotides align to TRBD1. V lost 2 bases to trimming and J lost 8 bases; unmatched junction nucleotides: 6. The CDR3 extends over 15 amino acids. CDR1 is ENHRY and CDR2 is SYGVKD in the germline V gene. The CDR3 DNA reads TGTGCCATCAGTGAGGGGGACAGCTCAGATTCACCCCTCCACTTT. It yields the protein CAISEGDSSDSPLHF.

The V gene is TRBV29-1, the J gene TRBJ1-3; the match to TRBD1 covers 9 bases. V shed 4 bases and J 2 bases; nucleotides not matched to a gene: 3. The CDR3 consists of 14 residues. CDR1 SQVTM and CDR2 ANQGSEA come from the germline V gene. CDR3 in DNA: TGCAGCGTTGGGGGACAGGGTGCTGGAAACACCATATATTTT. The encoded protein is CSVGGQGAGNTIYF.

This clone was seen a single time. The chain is built from TRBV27 and TRBJ2-7, with D possibly being TRBD2 (6 bases). Germline V gene lookup returns CDR1 MNHEY and CDR2 SMNVEV (reference sequence). The length of the CDR3 is 17 residues. V was clipped by 5 bases and J by 1 base, with 21 bases between them. The CDR3 protein is CASSPPRPSDVSYEQYF. The CDR3 nucleotides are TGTGCCAGCAGTCCACCCCGGCCTAGCGATGTGTCCTACGAGCAGTACTTC.

The gene calls are TRBV13 and TRBJ2-7; TRBD2 agrees at 13 bases. Germline lookup yields CDR1 PRHDT and CDR2 FYEKMQ (reference sequence). With V trimmed by 4 bases and J by 9 bases, 12 bases remained unmatched. The CDR3 spans 16 residues. The CDR3 sequence is CASSSGLAGPQGRQYF. The CDR3 DNA reads as TGTGCCAGCAGCTCGGGACTAGCGGGACCCCAGGGCAGGCAGTACTTC.

The DNA for the CDR3 is TGTGCCAGCAGCCTTGGACTCGGGGACACCGGGGAGCTGTTTTTT. Translating it yields CASSLGLGDTGELFF. J is TRBJ2-2 and V is TRBV9, with a weak D call TRBD2 (5 bases). The CDR3 totals 15 residues. Trimming removed 4 bases at V and 3 bases at J, with 13 bases between. The germline CDR1 and CDR2 sequences are SGDLS and YYNGEE.

V gene TRBV19 combines with J gene TRBJ2-7, with D maybe TRBD2 (5 bases). The V end lost 9 bases, the J end lost 3 bases, and 12 bases lay between the germline ends. The germline gives CDR1 LNHDA, CDR2 SQIVND (reference sequence). The CDR3 covers 12 residues. This chain's CDR3 is CASTGLNYEQYF. The CDR3 DNA follows: TGTGCCAGCACCGGACTTAACTACGAGCAGTACTTC.

The genes are TRBV6-2 or TRBV6-3 and TRBJ2-6, with D tentatively TRBD1 (5 bases). V lost 5 bases and J lost 7, with 15 bases in between. The germline V gene has CDR1 MNHEY and CDR2 SVGEGT. The CDR3 is made up of 15 amino acids. The chain's CDR3 is CASSPPGLGANVLTF. The CDR3 DNA reads TGTGCCAGCAGTCCCCCAGGGTTAGGAGCCAACGTCCTGACTTTC.

This rearrangement joins TRBV5-4 to TRBJ2-2; D not certain. CDR1 is SGHNT and CDR2 is YYREEE in the germline V gene (reference sequence). The CDR3 extends over 12 amino acids. Trimming pared 4 bases from V and 6 bases from J, leaving 7 bases between. The CDR3 protein is CASSRVSGELFF. The CDR3 DNA follows: TGTGCCAGCAGCCGAGTGTCCGGGGAGCTGTTTTTT.

This rearrangement joins TRBV5-1 to TRBJ2-7; tentatively, D is TRBD1 (6 bases). This CDR3 comprises 14 residues. Per the germline V gene, CDR1 is SGHRS and CDR2 is YFSETQ. V was trimmed by 4 bases and J by 6 bases, leaving 17 bases between them. CDR3 loop: CASSTNRDRGEQYF. In DNA, the CDR3 is TGCGCCAGCAGCACTAACAGGGATCGAGGCGAGCAGTACTTC.

This clone was seen only a few times. The chain carries TRBV18 and TRBJ2-1, with 8 bases lining up with TRBD2. Looked up from germline, CDR1 is KGHSH and CDR2 is LQKENI. This CDR3 spans 15 amino acids. The J segment lost 6 bases and the V segment lost 5 bases, leaving 9 bases of the junction unmatched. The CDR3 DNA sequence: TGTGCCAGCTCAAGCGGGGGACCCATCACCAATGAGCAGTTCTTC. This encodes CASSSGGPITNEQFF.